This T cell receptor gamma chain emerged from a study of Vδ1+ human thymocytes. Study outcomes and limitations: Despite high sort purity, about 19% of thymic T cell receptor delta sequences were Vdelta2. Bulk data may be misread because of unexpected Vdelta2 sequences. In the thymus, TRG and TRD repertoires looked highly polyclonal with Gaussian CDR3 lengths.

Extracted RNA was reverse transcribed into cDNA. Pooled V-gene forward primers with one constant-region reverse primer generated the CDR3 amplicons by multiplex PCR. TCRdb applied CATT to the multiplex PCR reads for clone calling. The sample consists of tens of thousands of gamma-chain clones, around 21% of them appearing once. Alphabeta T cells were depleted, then CD3+ Vdelta1+ Vdelta2- thymocytes were FACS-sorted. Sorted Vdelta1+ thymocytes were about 98% to 99.6% pure. Germline loops: CDR1 EGSTGY, CDR2 YDSYTSSV. V gave up 3 bases and J gave up 2 bases; unmatched junction bases: 7. The CDR3 has 14 amino acids. Comments on this clone: Its cognate antigen is unknown.

The V call is TRGV4, the J call TRGJ1 or TRGJ2. The sample comprised Vdelta1+ gamma-delta thymocytes from the thymus. Subset defined: FACS-sorted CD3+ TCRalphabeta- TCRVdelta1+ TCRVdelta2- thymocytes. This clonotype was obtained from a girl in the first two years of life who had congenital heart surgery. In nucleotides, the CDR3 is TGTGCCACCTGGGATAAGGGTTATTATTATAAGAAACTCTTT. It specifies CATWDKGYYYKKLF.